One TCR beta chain is described in this entry. Its antigen is as yet unknown. The sample originates from a study of cytomegalovirus exposure and HLA in healthy donors. V was pared by 2 bases and J by 5 bases, with 8 bases of the junction left unmatched. The CDR3 runs to 15 residues. Germline-derived CDR1 and CDR2 are SGHVS and FQNEAQ. Primers for the PCR totalled 60 Vbeta and 13 Jbeta. The table came from immunoSEQ multiplex PCR; TCRdb's copy has only in-frame clones and leaves some out. This sample yields 170,000 or so clones, of which 70% to 90% are seen a single time; 4.8% belongs to the top ten. Study findings and constraints: The study carried out a later analysis of TCR beta sequences. It associated approximately 16,000 of them with specific HLA alleles at a false discovery rate of 0.05. A later analysis found most CMV-associated TCR beta chains apparently HLA-restricted. In vitro experiments confirmed that three CMV-associated chains were specific for CMV antigens.

The chain joins TRBV7-8 to TRBJ1-1; 7 nucleotides match TRBD1. Material: PBMCs. The clonotype originates from a girl aged 5-17 years in good health and CMV-seropositive. The CDR3, as DNA: TGTGCCAGCAGCTTACGGGAGGGGGCGAGGACTGAAGCTTTCTTT. Amino acid sequence: CASSLREGARTEAFF.